This T cell receptor beta chain was captured in a study of cytomegalovirus exposure and HLA in healthy donors. PCR amplification relied on 60 Vbeta primers (plus 13 Jbeta primers). Per the original data handling: As a later analysis found, there were 70 million to 80 million unique TCR beta chains, of which roughly 11 million were shared. Only in-frame clones appear in the TCRdb table, and some are missing; sequencing was by immunoSEQ multiplex PCR. For V, J and clone size, that table is used; D and trimming come from the DNA. The sample lists 250,000 to 350,000 clones, 70% to 90% occurring once. General observations from the study: According to a later analysis, donors in an Asian-associated ancestry cluster reportedly had fewer N-insertions than the approximately 670-donor mean.

Comments on this clone: Its antigen remains unknown.

This CDR3 has 18 amino acids. Germline trimming cut 2 bases from V and 7 bases from J; bases unmatched to any gene: 17. The germline gives CDR1 SQVTM, CDR2 ANQGSEA. What was sequenced was PBMCs. The sequence was obtained from a middle-aged man in good health and CMV-seropositive. The J gene is TRBJ2-1, the V gene TRBV29-1, with 10 bases aligning to TRBD2. This CDR3 reads CSVEWVGLAGVGLNEQFF. The DNA of the CDR3 is TGCAGCGTTGAATGGGTGGGGCTAGCGGGAGTTGGGCTAAATGAGCAGTTCTTC.